This record covers a single T cell receptor (beta chain). Its antigen target is currently unknown. The record has no base qualities; no much larger clone is one base away. Other DNA sequences in this specimen translate into the identical CDR3. The collaborating institutions used their own protocols to collect whole blood in K2EDTA tubes. For TCRbeta analysis, collaborators shipped samples in one of three forms: frozen whole blood, isolated PBMCs, or DNA extracted from either of those sample types. The data were obtained in a study of blood T cell repertoires in COVID-19 (dated by TCRdb to between 2020 and 2021). Background on the whole study: Collaborator samples came from the United States, Italy and Spain and covered acute and convalescent phases of COVID-19. A freely available public database, intended as a resource for researchers studying the immune response to SARS-CoV-2, is where the repertoires were released. The prospective study material was composed of cDNA or gDNA derived from T cells, B-cell-depleted T cells, or PBMCs. Where available, HLA class I and class II types were taken from metadata supplied by the sample provider and were not determined by assay-based typing. Sample metadata almost always included a de-identified subject ID, COVID-19 status, age in years and sex. Samples came from the ongoing ImmuneRACE study (first 160 participants) plus 1,254 subjects from 6 global collaborators. Deeply sampled blood TCRbeta repertoires from subjects exposed to, actively infected with, or recovered from COVID-19 were included in the dataset. Beyond this particular receptor, the publication reports: The amount of clinical and demographic metadata varied by source and participant and was provided uncurated.

TCRbeta CDR3 regions were amplified from genomic DNA by means of the immunoSEQ Assay, a bias-controlled multiplex PCR. The source study handled its data this way. Within the assay, amplification of reference gene primers was used to estimate how many nucleated cells each sample contained. To quantify the absolute abundance of each unique TCRbeta CDR3 rearrangement, sequence reads were collapsed and filtered. For each sample, productive Simpson clonality was calculated as the square root of Simpson's diversity index across productive rearrangements. Not all clones reach the TCRdb copy of this immuneACCESS table, which keeps in-frame sequences only. Checked studies attribute under half of the gap to unresolved V genes and leave the rest unexplained. V, J and clone size are taken as reported in that table, and D and trimming were inferred from the DNA itself. Here the sample has about 200,000 clones; roughly 90% occur a single time. The ten largest clones add up to around 1.6% of the sample.

Sequenced: peripheral blood. The origin of this receptor is a young man with active or convalescent COVID-19.

The CDR3: CASSLTGGLAEAFF. In nucleotides, the sequence is TGCGCCAGCAGCTTGACAGGGGGCTTGGCTGAAGCTTTCTTT. This chain joins TRBV5-1 to TRBJ1-1; 9 junctional bases match TRBD1. Germline trimming: 1 base from V, 6 bases from J; junction bases outside gene matches: 4. The CDR1 and CDR2 encoded by the germline V gene are SGHRS and YFSETQ. From the cysteine up to the phenylalanine, the CDR3 has a length of 14 residues. The DNA shown is the 42-base CDR3, in frame from base 1.